This T cell receptor (beta chain) was identified during a study of shared clonotypes between healthy human individuals. For genomic DNA, unsorted samples relied on around 81 million PBMCs. Study-wide results and limits: Clonotype sharing among donors, it was expected, would be affected by sequencing depth. The diversity represented, both genetic and in exposure history, was limited by few donors.

The V gene end was trimmed by 4 bases and the J gene end by 3 bases; junction bases not matched to a gene: 8. The CDR3 is 15 residues long. Per the germline V gene, CDR1 is SGHRS and CDR2 is YFSETQ. At a deep level, the assay was run. Measured with immunoSEQ multiplex PCR; TCRdb has only the in-frame clones, and not every one. The sample consists of hundreds of thousands of clones, 70% to 80% of them appearing once. On this clone: Its antigen remains unidentified. Other DNA sequences in this specimen translate into the identical CDR3.

The J gene is TRBJ2-5, the V gene TRBV5-1; the match to TRBD2 covers 8 bases. The sequencing input was PBMCs. This sequence was found in a woman between 35 and 50 years old in good health. Some clones in this sample may be carry-over from other donors' samples. CDR3 protein: CASSLGLAGEETQYF. The CDR3 DNA follows: TGCGCCAGCAGCCTAGGACTAGCAGGAGAAGAGACCCAGTACTTC.